There are a few counts of the clone carrying this T cell receptor (beta chain). This specimen comes from a study of T-cell memory formation after mild COVID-19. TCRdb called the 5' RACE reads again in MiXCR, with one record for every CDR3 protein. This sample has roughly 300,000 distinct CDR3 sequences; approximately 8% occur once, and the top ten carry roughly 23%. The CDR3 sequence is 15 residues long. The germline gives CDR1 DFQATT, CDR2 SNEGSKA (reference sequence). J gave up 4 bases and V 5 bases, and 10 bases lay outside the gene matches. This TCR came from a young man who had mild COVID-19 (a few samples of this study predate the infection). Cell type and time point are not known. This chain connects TRBV20-1 to TRBJ2-7, with 11 bases fitting TRBD2. What was sequenced was PBMCs or a T cell subset sorted from them (not recorded which). CDR3 region: CSADPTSGGSYEQYF. The DNA for the CDR3 is TGCAGTGCTGACCCTACTAGCGGGGGATCGTACGAGCAGTACTTC.